A selection of T cell receptor beta chains follows, all from one sample in a study of T cells in localized non-small cell lung cancer. TCRdb's copy holds only in-frame clones and misses some; the assay was immunoSEQ multiplex PCR. The sample contains some 27,000 clones, 80% to 90% of which appear only once. Sequencing was performed on peripheral blood, taken before any cancer treatment. The source is a woman between 18 and 49 years old with stage I lung adenocarcinoma. CDR3s leave out the opening cysteine and the closing phenylalanine or tryptophan. D genes are given only for firm matches.

V,D,J,CDR3
TRBV18,.,TRBJ2-7,ASSSVSGSYEQY
TRBV28,.,TRBJ2-1,ASSFFIVYNEQF
TRBV27,TRBD2,TRBJ2-7,ASSFKDGRADEQY
TRBV2,.,TRBJ1-2,ASRGSLARQGYT
TRBV5-4,.,TRBJ2-1,ASSLEGRGKDEQF
TRBV5-4,TRBD1,TRBJ1-2,ASRFDRGYNYGYT
TRBV5-1,TRBD1,TRBJ2-6,ARSRVGQGALGANVLT
TRBV7-2,TRBD2,TRBJ2-7,ASSLVVGLAVPYEQY
TRBV27,.,TRBJ1-6,ASSPSSYNSPLH
TRBV5-1,TRBD1,TRBJ2-7,ASSLGGTGDYEQY
TRBV6-5,.,TRBJ1-1,ASSNERKDTEAF
TRBV6-5,.,TRBJ1-2,ASSYSGGGDLYGYT
TRBV5-4,.,TRBJ1-3,ASSLDTLSNTIY
TRBV7-8,TRBD1,TRBJ1-2,ASSLGGGQIYGYT
TRBV10-1,TRBD1,TRBJ1-1,ASSGQGGNTEAF
TRBV27,TRBD2,TRBJ2-1,ASSLSPTSGDYNEQF
TRBV7-3,.,TRBJ2-2,ASSLEGLGELF
TRBV5-1,.,TRBJ1-4,ASSFDSSEEKLF
TRBV7-9,.,TRBJ1-1,ASGPQGNTEAF
TRBV10-1,.,TRBJ2-5,ASSESGRWTQY
TRBV9,TRBD2,TRBJ2-1,ASSVGSSGIYNEQF
TRBV5-4,.,TRBJ2-1,ASSPRNSYNEQF
TRBV7-2,.,TRBJ2-5,ASSFLGGIEETQY
TRBV6-6,TRBD1,TRBJ1-1,ASGLGQGAWTEAF
TRBV28,TRBD1,TRBJ2-7,ASRDRAYEQY
TRBV11-3,TRBD2,TRBJ2-5,ASSLAGTGTSRETQY
TRBV6-5,.,TRBJ1-5,ASSLRQYSNQPQH
TRBV11-3,.,TRBJ2-1,ASSTGDSGRGGLQF
TRBV7-9,.,TRBJ1-5,ASSFYSNQPQH
TRBV19,.,TRBJ2-1,ASSMRRTSYNEQF
TRBV2,.,TRBJ1-1,ASNRLYTEAF
TRBV7-9,.,TRBJ2-3,ASSLEPDTQY
TRBV27,.,TRBJ2-5,ASKGYETQY
TRBV18,TRBD2,TRBJ2-7,ASSTSGSSYEQY
TRBV7-2,.,TRBJ1-2,ASTLFGAIYGYT
TRBV7-6,TRBD2,TRBJ2-3,ATQTTTSGRDTQY
TRBV7-9,.,TRBJ2-7,ASSEFQGYEQY
TRBV7-9,TRBD2,TRBJ2-5,ASSRLASGSLVETQY
TRBV23-1,.,TRBJ1-5,APGGPQH
TRBV6-1,.,TRBJ1-4,ASSETGTVRSNEKLF